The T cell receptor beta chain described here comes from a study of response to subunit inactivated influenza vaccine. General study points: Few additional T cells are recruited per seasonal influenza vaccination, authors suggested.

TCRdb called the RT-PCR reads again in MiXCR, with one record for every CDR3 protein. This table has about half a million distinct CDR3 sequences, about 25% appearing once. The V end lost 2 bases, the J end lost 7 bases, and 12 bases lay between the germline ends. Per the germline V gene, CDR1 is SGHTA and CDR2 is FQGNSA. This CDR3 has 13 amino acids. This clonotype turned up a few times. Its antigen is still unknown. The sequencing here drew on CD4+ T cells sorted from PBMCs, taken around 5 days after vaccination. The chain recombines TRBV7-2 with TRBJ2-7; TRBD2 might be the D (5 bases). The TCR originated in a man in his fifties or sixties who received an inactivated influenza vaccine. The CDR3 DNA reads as TGTGCCAGCAGCTTATTTGCGGGTGGTGAGCAGTACTTC. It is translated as CASSLFAGGEQYF.